This T cell receptor (beta chain) stems from a study of blood T cells in healthy people across ages. At the level of the study: Per two T cells, about one barcoded beta molecule was captured through template switching. Whole-study results and caveats: Older age coincided with a roughly linear decline in TCR beta diversity per million T cells.

Together with a sample-barcoded 5' primer, a J-beta primer mix was included in a second PCR lasting roughly 6 to 12 cycles. Each CDR3 protein gets one entry after TCRdb re-called the 5' RACE reads with MiXCR. The sample has some 1.8 million distinct CDR3 sequences, about two fifths seen once. Healthy Caucasian individuals from Russia aged about 6 to 90 served as donors. Per individual sample, total RNA of at least 5.5 micrograms was extracted. Details on this clonotype: Its cognate antigen is unknown.

Germline CDR1 MNHEY, CDR2 SVGAGI. With 5 bases removed from V and 4 bases from J, the gap between germline ends came to 17 bases. This CDR3 is 15 amino acids long. The clonotype was recovered from a human donor in good health. The J gene is TRBJ1-1, the V gene TRBV6-5; D may be TRBD1 (5 bases). Sequencing was done on a sample of blood. The CDR3 loop reads CASSTRDTRGTEAFF. The CDR3 DNA is TGTGCCAGCAGTACCAGAGATACAAGGGGCACTGAAGCTTTCTTT.